The rows below give T cell receptor beta chains drawn from one sample of a study of T cells after yellow fever vaccination. A single record per CDR3 protein comes from TCRdb applying MiXCR to the 5' RACE reads. The data hold about 310,000 distinct CDR3 sequences, with roughly 3.5% observed a single time. The source was PBMCs, collected on the day of the yellow fever booster vaccination. These receptors were collected from a young man who received the YFV17D yellow fever vaccine. Each CDR3 is given with its conserved first and last residue. Fields, in order: V gene, CDR3 length, D gene, clone size, J gene, CDR3 protein, CDR3 DNA. A D gene is named only where the DNA matches it firmly. Rows give clone size only sometimes, using once, few, many, or a class for an expanded clone.

V: TRBV5-6; length: 13; D: .; size: many; J: TRBJ2-3; CDR3: CASSFYSTDTQYF; DNA: TGTGCCAGCAGCTTTTATAGCACAGATACGCAGTATTTT
V: TRBV6-2/TRBV6-3; length: 15; D: .; size: .; J: TRBJ2-1; CDR3: CASSYMRGSVNEQFF; DNA: TGTGCCAGCAGTTACATGAGGGGCTCTGTAAATGAGCAGTTCTTC
V: TRBV29-1; length: 14; D: TRBD2; size: many; J: TRBJ2-2; CDR3: CSVGSGGAAGELFF; DNA: TGCAGCGTTGGTAGCGGGGGGGCCGCCGGGGAGCTGTTTTTT
V: TRBV9; length: 14; D: TRBD2; size: many; J: TRBJ2-1; CDR3: CASSLSGGYNEQFF; DNA: TGTGCCAGCAGCCTTAGCGGGGGGTACAATGAGCAGTTCTTC
V: TRBV7-2; length: 15; D: .; size: many; J: TRBJ2-5; CDR3: CASSLFISSQETQYF; DNA: TGTGCCAGCAGCTTATTCATCAGTAGTCAAGAGACCCAGTACTTC
V: TRBV12-3/TRBV12-4; length: 13; D: .; size: many; J: TRBJ2-2; CDR3: CASSLNRAGELFF; DNA: TGTGCCAGCAGTTTAAATCGGGCCGGGGAGCTGTTTTTT
V: TRBV4-3; length: 14; D: TRBD1; size: .; J: TRBJ2-5; CDR3: CASSFMTGRETQYF; DNA: TGCGCCAGCAGCTTTATGACAGGGCGAGAGACCCAGTACTTC
V: TRBV6-5; length: 13; D: .; size: .; J: TRBJ1-1; CDR3: CASSYAVGTEAFF; DNA: TGTGCCAGCAGTTACGCGGTGGGGACTGAAGCTTTCTTT
V: TRBV7-9; length: 15; D: .; size: few; J: TRBJ1-1; CDR3: CASSPPGHRNTEAFF; DNA: TGTGCCAGCAGCCCCCCGGGCCACCGGAACACTGAAGCTTTCTTT
V: TRBV9; length: 17; D: TRBD2; size: .; J: TRBJ2-3; CDR3: CASSSTSWWRGGRVQYF; DNA: TGTGCCAGCAGCTCGACCTCATGGTGGCGGGGGGGCCGTGTGCAGTATTTT
V: TRBV30; length: 12; D: .; size: .; J: TRBJ2-5; CDR3: CAWSVTEETQYF; DNA: TGTGCCTGGAGTGTAACGGAAGAGACCCAGTACTTC
V: TRBV19; length: 14; D: .; size: few; J: TRBJ2-1; CDR3: CASSVQVQYNEQFF; DNA: TGTGCCAGTAGTGTACAGGTGCAGTACAATGAGCAGTTCTTC
V: TRBV12-3/TRBV12-4; length: 14; D: .; size: .; J: TRBJ1-1; CDR3: CASSMGGGPTEAFF; DNA: TGTGCCAGCAGCATGGGCGGAGGGCCCACTGAAGCTTTCTTT
V: TRBV11-3; length: 13; D: TRBD1; size: many; J: TRBJ2-5; CDR3: CASSQGQRETQYF; DNA: TGTGCCAGCAGCCAGGGACAGCGGGAGACCCAGTACTTC
V: TRBV20-1; length: 17; D: .; size: few; J: TRBJ2-5; CDR3: CSARSPPRGLEVETQYF; DNA: TGCAGTGCTAGATCCCCTCCCCGAGGCCTGGAGGTTGAGACCCAGTACTTC
V: TRBV2; length: 15; D: TRBD1; size: few; J: TRBJ1-2; CDR3: CASSGGQGQLYGYTF; DNA: TGTGCCAGCAGTGGTGGACAGGGGCAGCTCTATGGCTACACCTTC
V: TRBV25-1; length: 14; D: .; size: .; J: TRBJ2-7; CDR3: CASSERGAAYEQYF; DNA: TGTGCCAGCAGTGAACGGGGGGCAGCTTACGAGCAGTACTTC
V: TRBV7-9; length: 16; D: .; size: .; J: TRBJ1-1; CDR3: CASRAQRAYMNTEAFF; DNA: TGTGCCAGCAGAGCTCAACGAGCTTATATGAACACTGAAGCTTTCTTT
V: TRBV21-1; length: 17; D: .; size: few; J: TRBJ1-2; CDR3: CASSIQRYGGRVYGYTF; DNA: TGTGCCAGCAGCATCCAACGGTACGGGGGCCGTGTCTATGGCTACACCTTC
V: TRBV5-1; length: 15; D: TRBD1; size: .; J: TRBJ2-5; CDR3: CASRTGTGPGETQYF; DNA: TGCGCCAGCAGAACCGGGACAGGGCCTGGGGAGACCCAGTACTTC
V: TRBV2; length: 13; D: .; size: few; J: TRBJ2-3; CDR3: CASRATGSDTQYF; DNA: TGTGCCAGCAGAGCAACAGGGTCAGATACGCAGTATTTT
V: TRBV27; length: 11; D: .; size: many; J: TRBJ2-3; CDR3: CACVSTDTQYF; DNA: TGTGCCTGTGTGAGCACAGATACGCAGTATTTT
V: TRBV5-1; length: 15; D: .; size: few; J: TRBJ2-3; CDR3: CASSPPGGITDTQYF; DNA: TGCGCCAGCAGCCCACCCGGCGGGATCACAGATACGCAGTATTTT
V: TRBV5-4; length: 14; D: TRBD1; size: .; J: TRBJ2-7; CDR3: CASSLEGQGYEQYF; DNA: TGTGCCAGCAGCTTGGAGGGACAGGGCTACGAGCAGTACTTC
V: TRBV4-1; length: 15; D: .; size: few; J: TRBJ1-4; CDR3: CASSQATGINEKLFF; DNA: TGCGCCAGCAGCCAAGCCACGGGGATTAATGAAAAACTGTTTTTT
V: TRBV29-1; length: 15; D: TRBD1; size: many; J: TRBJ2-3; CDR3: CSTRFGQGRTDTQYF; DNA: TGCAGCACCCGGTTCGGACAGGGACGCACAGATACGCAGTATTTT
V: TRBV7-2; length: 15; D: .; size: many; J: TRBJ2-5; CDR3: CASSLAIVSGETQYF; DNA: TGTGCCAGCAGCTTAGCGATAGTGTCGGGGGAGACCCAGTACTTC
V: TRBV12-3/TRBV12-4; length: 14; D: TRBD1; size: many; J: TRBJ1-1; CDR3: CASSLGQGVSEAFF; DNA: TGTGCCAGCAGTTTGGGACAGGGGGTTTCTGAAGCTTTCTTT